The 4 T cell receptor beta chains below all came from one sample that was sequenced in a study of Graves' ophthalmopathy and Graves' hyperthyroidism. Amplification from RNA transcripts yielded the TCR beta CDR3 regions. First-round RT-PCR relied on HTBI primers, and a second-round multiplex PCR came next. TCRdb re-called the multiplex PCR reads with MiXCR, one entry per CDR3 protein. The sample holds around 590,000 distinct CDR3 sequences, 35% to 40% seen once. Sequenced: peripheral blood or thyroid tissue (not recorded which). These receptor sequences come from an adult man with Graves' hyperthyroidism.

The V call is TRBV29-1, the J call TRBJ1-1, with unresolved D. Germline V lookup: CDR1 SQVTM, CDR2 ANQGSEA. CDR3 length equals 9 residues. The ends were cut back, 8 bases at V and 5 bases at J, with 6 bases in the middle. In DNA, the CDR3 is TGCAGCTTACAGACTGAAGCTTTCTTT. The encoded protein is CSLQTEAFF.

This clonotype was recorded many times. The J gene is TRBJ2-7, the V gene TRBV2; possibly TRBD2 for D (6 bases). This CDR3 contains 13 residues. V lost 4 bases, J lost 3 bases, and 10 bases lay in between. Germline loops: CDR1 SNHLY, CDR2 FYNNEI. The DNA of the CDR3 is TGTGCCAGCAGTGGGGAGGATAGCTACGAGCAGTACTTC. Protein product: CASSGEDSYEQYF.

This rearrangement joins TRBV6-1 to TRBJ1-1; D remains unclear. This CDR3 comprises 11 residues. Deletions cut 5 bases from V and 7 bases from J, with 8 bases between. Looked up from germline, CDR1 is MNHNS and CDR2 is SASEGT. CDR3 DNA sequence: TGTGCCAGCAGTTACCCCCATGAAGCTTTCTTT. Translating it yields CASSYPHEAFF.

This clonotype was counted between two and nine times. This chain uses TRBV7-9 with TRBJ2-6; 10 positions agree with TRBD1. Trimming cost V 5 bases and J 0 bases; bases outside gene matches: 4. The germline V gene encodes CDR1 SEHNR and CDR2 FQNEAQ (reference sequence). CDR3 length equals 17 residues. CDR3 bases: TGTGCCAGCAGCGCCGGGACAGGGGTCTCTGGGGCCAACGTCCTGACTTTC. Translation gives CASSAGTGVSGANVLTF.